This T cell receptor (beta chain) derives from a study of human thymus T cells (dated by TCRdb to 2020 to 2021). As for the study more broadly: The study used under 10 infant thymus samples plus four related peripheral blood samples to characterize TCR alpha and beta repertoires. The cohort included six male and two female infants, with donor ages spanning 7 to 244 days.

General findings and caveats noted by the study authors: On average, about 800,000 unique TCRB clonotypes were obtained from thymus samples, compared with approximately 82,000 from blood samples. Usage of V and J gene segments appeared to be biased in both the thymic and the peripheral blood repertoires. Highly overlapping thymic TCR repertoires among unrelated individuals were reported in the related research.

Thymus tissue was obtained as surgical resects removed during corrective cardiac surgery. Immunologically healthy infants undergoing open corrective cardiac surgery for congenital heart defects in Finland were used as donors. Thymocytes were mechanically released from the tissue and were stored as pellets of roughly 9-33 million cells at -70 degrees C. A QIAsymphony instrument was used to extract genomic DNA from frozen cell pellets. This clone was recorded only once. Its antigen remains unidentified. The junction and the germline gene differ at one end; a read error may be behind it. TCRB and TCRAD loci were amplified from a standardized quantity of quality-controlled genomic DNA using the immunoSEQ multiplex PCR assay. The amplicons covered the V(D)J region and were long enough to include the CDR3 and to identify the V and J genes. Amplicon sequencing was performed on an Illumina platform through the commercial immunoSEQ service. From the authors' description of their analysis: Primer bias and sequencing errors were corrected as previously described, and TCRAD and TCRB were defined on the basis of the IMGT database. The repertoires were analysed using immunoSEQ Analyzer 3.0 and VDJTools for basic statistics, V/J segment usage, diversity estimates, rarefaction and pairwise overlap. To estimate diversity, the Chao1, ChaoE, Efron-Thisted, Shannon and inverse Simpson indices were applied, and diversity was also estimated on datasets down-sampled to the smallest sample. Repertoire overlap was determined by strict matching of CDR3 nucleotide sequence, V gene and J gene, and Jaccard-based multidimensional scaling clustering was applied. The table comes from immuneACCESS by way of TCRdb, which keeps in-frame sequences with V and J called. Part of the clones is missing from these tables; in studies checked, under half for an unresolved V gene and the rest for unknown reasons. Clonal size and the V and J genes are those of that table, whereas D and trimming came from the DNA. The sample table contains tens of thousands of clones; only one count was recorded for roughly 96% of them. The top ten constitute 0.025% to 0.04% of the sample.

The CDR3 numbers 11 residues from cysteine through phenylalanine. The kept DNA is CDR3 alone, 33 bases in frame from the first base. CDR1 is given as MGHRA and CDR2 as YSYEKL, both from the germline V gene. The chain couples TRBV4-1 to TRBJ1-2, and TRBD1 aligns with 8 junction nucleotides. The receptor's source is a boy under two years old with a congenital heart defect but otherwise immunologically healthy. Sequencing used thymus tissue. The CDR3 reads CASSQEGQASF. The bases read TGCGCCAGCAGCCAAGAGGGACAGGCATCCTTC.